A single sample is the source of the 21 T cell receptor beta chains below, sequenced in a study of CXCR3-negative and CXCR3-positive naive CD8 T cells. Researchers prepared the TRB cDNA libraries using 5' RACE with UMI labels. Reanalyzing the 5' RACE reads, TCRdb keeps one entry per CDR3 protein, without DNA. The sample has about 130,000 distinct CDR3 sequences. No antigen has been identified for these receptors. General observations from the study: CXCR3-positive naive cells had TRB CDR3s that were more hydrophobic than CXCR3-negative naive cells had.

Sequencing input: naive CXCR3+ CD8+ T cells from blood. Subset of the sample: CD45RO-CCR7+CD27+CD95- naive CD8+ T cells expressing CXCR3 (TNR3+). Receptor source: a human donor in good health. Some clones in this sample may be carry-over from other donors' samples.

The V and J genes are TRBV19 and TRBJ2-6; TCRdb outputs TRBD1, but without DNA this stays unchecked. CDR1 LNHDA and CDR2 SQIVND come from the germline V gene (reference sequence). CDR3 length: 15 residues. This CDR3 reads CASTGHSSGANVLTF.

The V call is TRBV15, the J call TRBJ1-6; TCRdb designates TRBD1, a call that cannot be tested without DNA. Germline loops: CDR1 LNHNV, CDR2 YYDKDF (reference sequence). This CDR3 has 15 amino acids. The CDR3 here is CATSTKTGWGSPLHF.

The chain joins TRBV29-1 to TRBJ2-7; no DNA is available, so the TRBD1 call from TCRdb remains unchecked. The CDR3 is 14 residues long. From germline, CDR1 is SQVTM and CDR2 ANQGSEA. This CDR3 reads CSVEGGRSPYEQYF.

The chain carries TRBV20-1 and TRBJ1-1. Per the germline V gene, CDR1 is DFQATT and CDR2 is SNEGSKA (reference sequence). CDR3 size: 15 residues. The CDR3 is CSARDLGEERPEAFF.

The chain recombines TRBV12-3 or TRBV12-4 with TRBJ2-7. The CDR3 is made up of 15 amino acids. The CDR3 sequence: CASSPSGTISYEQYF.

The rearrangement uses TRBV12-3 or TRBV12-4 and TRBJ2-3. The length of the CDR3 is 15 residues. The CDR3 sequence is CASSPFSSATDTQYF.

The chain couples TRBV3-1 to TRBJ2-1; lacking DNA, the TRBD1 call made by TCRdb goes unchecked. This CDR3 comprises 15 residues. CDR1 and CDR2 from the germline V gene are LGHDT and YNNKEL (reference sequence). The CDR3 loop reads CASSQGRQIYNEQFF.

The rearrangement links TRBV5-8 to TRBJ2-7. The CDR3 has 14 residues. The germline gives CDR1 SGHTS, CDR2 YDEGEE. The CDR3 loop reads CASSLGTSPYEQYF.

The chain's CDR3 is CASRYPGQQETQYF. The V call is TRBV28, the J call TRBJ2-5; the TCRdb D gene call, TRBD1, has no DNA to confirm it. This CDR3 comprises 14 residues. Germline CDR1 reads MDHEN; CDR2 reads SYDVKM.

V is TRBV4-1 and J is TRBJ2-1; TCRdb outputs TRBD1, but without DNA this stays unchecked. Germline V gene data show CDR1 as MGHRA and CDR2 as YSYEKL. This CDR3 has 17 amino acids. The CDR3 sequence is CASSHGSRPGPGDEQFF.

The chain is built from TRBV28 and TRBJ2-1. Germline-derived CDR1 and CDR2 are MDHEN and SYDVKM. The CDR3 loop spans 15 amino acids. CDR3 loop: CASSPYLNFGREQFF.

The chain uses TRBV13 and TRBJ1-1. Germline V CDR1 and CDR2: PRHDT, FYEKMQ (reference sequence). The CDR3 is 16 residues long. CDR3 in amino acids: CASSFDPAITGTEAFF.

This chain joins TRBV24-1 and TRBJ2-3; there is no DNA to check the TCRdb D call of TRBD2. Germline V CDR1 and CDR2: KGHDR, SFDVKD. This CDR3 comprises 13 residues. The CDR3 loop is CATMAGNTDTQYF.

V is TRBV18 and J is TRBJ2-1; lacking DNA, the TRBD1 call made by TCRdb goes unchecked. Germline V gene lookup returns CDR1 KGHSH and CDR2 LQKENI. This CDR3 contains 15 residues. The CDR3 loop is CASSPDRGDYNEQFF.

V gene TRBV7-9 combines with J gene TRBJ1-2; the D call of TRBD1 rests on TCRdb alone, since no DNA is present to check it. Germline assignment: CDR1 SEHNR and CDR2 FQNEAQ (reference sequence). The CDR3 is made up of 15 amino acids. The CDR3 spells CASSLAMGEYYGYTF.

The V call is TRBV12-5, the J call TRBJ2-1; the D call of TRBD2 rests on TCRdb alone, since no DNA is present to check it. Germline assignment: CDR1 LGHNT and CDR2 FRNRAP. This CDR3 has 16 residues. The CDR3 sequence: CASGLYGTSEDNEQFF.

The V gene is TRBV21-1, the J gene TRBJ2-7; TCRdb's D call of TRBD2 is untestable without DNA. TRBV21-1 is a known pseudogene. The length of the CDR3 is 15 residues. Here the CDR3 reads CASSKVSGPLTEQYF.

CDR3 amino acids: CASNTQSGSYEQYF. The V and J genes are TRBV28 and TRBJ2-7; TCRdb returns TRBD1, unconfirmable since there is no DNA. CDR1 is MDHEN, CDR2 SYDVKM, per germline. This CDR3 is 14 amino acids long.

V usage is TRBV7-9 and J usage is TRBJ2-1. The CDR3 runs to 16 residues. The germline gives CDR1 SEHNR, CDR2 FQNEAQ (reference sequence). The CDR3 spells CASSPLLASSYNEQFF. Full variable domain (rest looked up from reference TRBV7-9 and TRBJ2-1): DTGVSQNPRHKITKRGQNVTFRCDPISEHNRLYWYRQTLGQGPEFLTYFQNEAQLEKSRLLSDRFSAERPKGSFSTLEIQRTEQGDSAMYLCASSPLLASSYNEQFFGPGTRLTVL.

The chain employs TRBV13 and TRBJ2-7. The CDR3 is made up of 13 amino acids. Germline loops: CDR1 PRHDT, CDR2 FYEKMQ (reference sequence). CDR3: CASSLGLAAGQYF.

V gene TRBV4-1 combines with J gene TRBJ2-1; checking the TCRdb D call of TRBD1 is not possible without DNA. Germline V gives CDR1 MGHRA, CDR2 YSYEKL. The CDR3 length is 14 residues. CDR3 amino acids: CASSQEGTGPEQFF.